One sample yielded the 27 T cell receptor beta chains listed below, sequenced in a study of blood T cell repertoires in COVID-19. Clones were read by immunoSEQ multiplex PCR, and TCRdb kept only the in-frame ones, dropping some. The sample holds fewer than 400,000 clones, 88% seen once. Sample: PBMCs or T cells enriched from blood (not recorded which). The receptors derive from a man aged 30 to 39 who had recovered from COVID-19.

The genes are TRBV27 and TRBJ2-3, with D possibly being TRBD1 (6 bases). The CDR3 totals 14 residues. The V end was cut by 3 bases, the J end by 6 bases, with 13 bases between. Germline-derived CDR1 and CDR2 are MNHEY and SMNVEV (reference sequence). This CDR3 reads CASSLGAGRDTQYF. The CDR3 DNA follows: TGTGCCAGCAGTTTGGGGGCAGGGCGGGATACGCAGTATTTT.

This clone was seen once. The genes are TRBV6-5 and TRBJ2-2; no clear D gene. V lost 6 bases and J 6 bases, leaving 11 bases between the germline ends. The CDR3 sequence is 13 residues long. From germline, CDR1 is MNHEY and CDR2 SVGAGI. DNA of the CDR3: TGTGCCAGCAGCCGGAGTGAGGCCGGGGAGCTGTTTTTT. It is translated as CASSRSEAGELFF.

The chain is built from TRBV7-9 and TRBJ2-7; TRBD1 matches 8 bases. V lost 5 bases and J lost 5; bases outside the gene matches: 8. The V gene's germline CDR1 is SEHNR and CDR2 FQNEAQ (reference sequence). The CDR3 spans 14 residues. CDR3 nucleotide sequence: TGTGCCAGCAGCGAAGGACAGGGTATCAACGAGCAGTACTTC. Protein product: CASSEGQGINEQYF.

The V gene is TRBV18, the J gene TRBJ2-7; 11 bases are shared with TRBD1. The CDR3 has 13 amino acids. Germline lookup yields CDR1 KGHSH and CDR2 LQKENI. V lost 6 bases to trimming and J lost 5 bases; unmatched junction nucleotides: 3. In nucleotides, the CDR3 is TGTGCCAGCTCGGACAGGGGGCGCCACGAGCAGTACTTC. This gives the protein CASSDRGRHEQYF.

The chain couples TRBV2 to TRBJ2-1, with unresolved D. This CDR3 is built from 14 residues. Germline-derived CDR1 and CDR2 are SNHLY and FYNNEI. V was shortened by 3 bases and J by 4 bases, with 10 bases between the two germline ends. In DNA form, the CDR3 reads TGTGCCAGCAGTGAGACATTAATTTACAATGAGCAGTTCTTC. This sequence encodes CASSETLIYNEQFF.

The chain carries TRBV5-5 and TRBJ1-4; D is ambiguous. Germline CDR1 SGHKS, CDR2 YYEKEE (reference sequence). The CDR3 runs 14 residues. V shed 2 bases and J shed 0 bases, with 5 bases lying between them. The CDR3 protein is CASSLTATNEKLFF. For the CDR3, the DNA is TGTGCCAGCAGCTTAACAGCAACTAATGAAAAACTGTTTTTT.

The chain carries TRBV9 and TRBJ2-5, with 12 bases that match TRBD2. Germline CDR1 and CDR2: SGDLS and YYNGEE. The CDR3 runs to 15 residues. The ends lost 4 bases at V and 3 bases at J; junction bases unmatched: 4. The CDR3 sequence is CASSSRTSGEETQYF. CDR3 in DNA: TGTGCCAGCAGCTCCCGGACTAGCGGGGAAGAGACCCAGTACTTC.

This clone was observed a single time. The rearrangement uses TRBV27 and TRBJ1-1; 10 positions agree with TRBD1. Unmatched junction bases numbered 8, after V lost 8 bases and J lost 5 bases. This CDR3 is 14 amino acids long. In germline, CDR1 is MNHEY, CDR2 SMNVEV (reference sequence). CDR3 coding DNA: TGTGCCAGCGGTAGCGGGACAGGGGTAACTGAAGCTTTCTTT. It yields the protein CASGSGTGVTEAFF.

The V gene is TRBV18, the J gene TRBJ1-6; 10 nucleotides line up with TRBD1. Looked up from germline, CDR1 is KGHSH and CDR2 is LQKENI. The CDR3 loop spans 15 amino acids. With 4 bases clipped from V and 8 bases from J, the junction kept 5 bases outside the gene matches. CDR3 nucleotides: TGTGCCAGCTCACAGGGACAGGGGTTTGATTCACCCCTCCACTTT. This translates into CASSQGQGFDSPLHF.

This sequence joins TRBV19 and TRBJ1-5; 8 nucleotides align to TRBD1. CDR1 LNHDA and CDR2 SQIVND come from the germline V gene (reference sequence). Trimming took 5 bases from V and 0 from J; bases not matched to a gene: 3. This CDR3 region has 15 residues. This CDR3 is CASSGDRFSNQPQHF. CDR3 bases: TGTGCCAGTAGTGGGGACAGGTTTAGCAATCAGCCCCAGCATTTT. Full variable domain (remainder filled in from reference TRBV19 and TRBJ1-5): DGGITQSPKYLFRKEGQNVTLSCEQNLNHDAMYWYRQDPGQGLRLIYYSQIVNDFQKGDIAEGYSVSREKKESFPLTVTSAQKNPTAFYLCASSGDRFSNQPQHFGDGTRLSIL.

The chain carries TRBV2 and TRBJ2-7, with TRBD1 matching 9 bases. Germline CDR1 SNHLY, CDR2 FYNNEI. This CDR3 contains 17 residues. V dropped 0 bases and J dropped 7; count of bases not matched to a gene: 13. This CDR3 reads CASSEASGTGRSREQYF. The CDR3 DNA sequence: TGTGCCAGCAGTGAAGCCTCTGGGACAGGGCGGTCGAGGGAGCAGTACTTC.

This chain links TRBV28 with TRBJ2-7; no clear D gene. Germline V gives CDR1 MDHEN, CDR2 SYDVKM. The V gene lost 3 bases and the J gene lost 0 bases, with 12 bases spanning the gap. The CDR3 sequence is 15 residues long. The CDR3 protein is CASSFLFSVSYEQYF. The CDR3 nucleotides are TGTGCCAGCAGTTTTCTTTTTTCGGTCTCCTACGAGCAGTACTTC.

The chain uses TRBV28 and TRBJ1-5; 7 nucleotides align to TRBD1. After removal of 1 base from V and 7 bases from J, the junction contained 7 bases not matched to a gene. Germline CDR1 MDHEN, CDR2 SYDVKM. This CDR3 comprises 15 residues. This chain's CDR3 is CASSLYQGGDQPQHF. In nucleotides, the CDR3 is TGTGCCAGCAGTTTATACCAGGGGGGTGACCAGCCCCAGCATTTT.

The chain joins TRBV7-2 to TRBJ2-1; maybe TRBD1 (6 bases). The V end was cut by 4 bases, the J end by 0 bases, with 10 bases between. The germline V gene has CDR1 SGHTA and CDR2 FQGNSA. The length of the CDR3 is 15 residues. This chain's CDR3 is CASSYDRSSYNEQFF. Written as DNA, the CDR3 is TGTGCCAGCAGCTACGACAGGAGCTCCTACAATGAGCAGTTCTTC.

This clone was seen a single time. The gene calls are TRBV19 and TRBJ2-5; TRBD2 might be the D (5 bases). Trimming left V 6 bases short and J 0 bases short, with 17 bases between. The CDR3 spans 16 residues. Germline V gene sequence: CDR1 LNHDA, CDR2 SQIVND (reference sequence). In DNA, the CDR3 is TGTGCCAGTAGAGGTAGCGCCACCGTAGACCAAGAGACCCAGTACTTC. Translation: CASRGSATVDQETQYF.

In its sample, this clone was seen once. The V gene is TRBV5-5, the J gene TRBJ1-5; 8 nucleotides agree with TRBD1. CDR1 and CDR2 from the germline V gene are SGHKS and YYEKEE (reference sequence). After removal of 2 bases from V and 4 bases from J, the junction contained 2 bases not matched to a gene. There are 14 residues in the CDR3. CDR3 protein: CASSFGQGNQPQHF. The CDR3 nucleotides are TGTGCCAGCAGCTTCGGACAGGGTAATCAGCCCCAGCATTTT.

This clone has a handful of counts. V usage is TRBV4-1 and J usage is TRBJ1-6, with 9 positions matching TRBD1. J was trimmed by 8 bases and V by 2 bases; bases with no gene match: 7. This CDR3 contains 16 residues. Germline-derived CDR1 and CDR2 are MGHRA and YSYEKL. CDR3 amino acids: CASSQTRDRVDSPLHF. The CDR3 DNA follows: TGCGCCAGCAGCCAAACCCGGGACAGGGTTGATTCACCCCTCCACTTT.

The CDR3 coding sequence is TGTGCCTGGAGTGTAGGCAGTCGGGTAGTTTCACCCCTCCACTTT. This gives the protein CAWSVGSRVVSPLHF. The gene calls are TRBV30 and TRBJ1-6; D is uncertain. Trimming stripped 0 bases from V and 9 bases from J, with 15 bases between. The CDR3 is 15 residues long. CDR1 is GTSNPN and CDR2 is SVGIG in the germline V gene (reference sequence).

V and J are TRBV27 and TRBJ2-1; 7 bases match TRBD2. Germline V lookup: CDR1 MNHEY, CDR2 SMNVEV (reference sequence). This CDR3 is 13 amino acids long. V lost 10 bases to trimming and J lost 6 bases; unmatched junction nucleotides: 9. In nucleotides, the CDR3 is TGTGCCACCAGGACTAGTTTCATCAATGAGCAGTTCTTC. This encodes CATRTSFINEQFF.

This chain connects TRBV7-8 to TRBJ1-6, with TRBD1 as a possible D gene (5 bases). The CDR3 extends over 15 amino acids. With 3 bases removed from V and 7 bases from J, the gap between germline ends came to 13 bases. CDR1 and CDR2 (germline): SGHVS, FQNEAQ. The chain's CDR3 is CASSLGGERNSPLHF. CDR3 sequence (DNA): TGTGCCAGCAGCTTGGGGGGTGAGCGGAATTCACCCCTCCACTTT.

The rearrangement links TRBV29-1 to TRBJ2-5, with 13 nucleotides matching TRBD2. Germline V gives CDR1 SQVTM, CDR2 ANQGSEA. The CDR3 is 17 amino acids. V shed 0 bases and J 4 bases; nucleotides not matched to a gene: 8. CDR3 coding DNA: TGCAGCGTTGAAGATCATTGGACTAGCGGGGGCGGAGAGACCCAGTACTTC. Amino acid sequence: CSVEDHWTSGGGETQYF.

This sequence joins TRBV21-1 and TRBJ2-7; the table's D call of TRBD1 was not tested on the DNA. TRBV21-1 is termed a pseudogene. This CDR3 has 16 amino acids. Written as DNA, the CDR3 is TGTGCCAGCAGCAAAGCGCAACAGGAACCCTTCTACGAGCAGTACTTC. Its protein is CASSKAQQEPFYEQYF.

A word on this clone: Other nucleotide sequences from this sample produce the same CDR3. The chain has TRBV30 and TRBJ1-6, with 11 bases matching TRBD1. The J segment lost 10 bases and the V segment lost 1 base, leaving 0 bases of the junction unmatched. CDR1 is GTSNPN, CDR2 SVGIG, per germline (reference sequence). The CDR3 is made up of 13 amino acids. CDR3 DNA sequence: TGTGCCTGGAGTGGGACAGGGGGCTCACCCCTCCACTTT. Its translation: CAWSGTGGSPLHF.

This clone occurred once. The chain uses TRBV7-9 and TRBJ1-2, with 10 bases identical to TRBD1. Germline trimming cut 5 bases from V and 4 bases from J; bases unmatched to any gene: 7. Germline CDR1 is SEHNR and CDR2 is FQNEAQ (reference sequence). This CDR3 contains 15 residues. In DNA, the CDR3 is TGTGCCAGCAGCCTAGGACAGGGGGTTGGCTATGGCTACACCTTC. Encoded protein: CASSLGQGVGYGYTF.

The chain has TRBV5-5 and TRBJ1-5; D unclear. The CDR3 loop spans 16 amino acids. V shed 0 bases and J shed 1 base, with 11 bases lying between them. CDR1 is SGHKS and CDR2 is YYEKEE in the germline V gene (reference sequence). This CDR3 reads CASSLDPGRSNQPQHF. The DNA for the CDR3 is TGTGCCAGCAGCTTGGATCCGGGTAGGAGCAATCAGCCCCAGCATTTT.

Here the CDR3 DNA reads TGTGCCAGCAGTTCGGGACTAGCGGGGGCCACCGGGGAGCTGTTTTTT. This sequence encodes CASSSGLAGATGELFF. The chain links TRBV7-8 to TRBJ2-2; 14 nucleotides agree with TRBD2. Germline trimming cut 6 bases from V and 4 bases from J; bases unmatched to any gene: 4. Germline values: CDR1 SGHVS, CDR2 FQNEAQ. There are 16 residues in the CDR3.

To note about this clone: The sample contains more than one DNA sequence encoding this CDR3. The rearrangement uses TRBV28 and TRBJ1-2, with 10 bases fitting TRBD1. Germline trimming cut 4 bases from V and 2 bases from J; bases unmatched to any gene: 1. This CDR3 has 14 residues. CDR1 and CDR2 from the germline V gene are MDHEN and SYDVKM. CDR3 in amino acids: CASSSGQGNYGYTF. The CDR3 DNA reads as TGTGCCAGCAGTTCGGGACAGGGGAACTATGGCTACACCTTC.